This TCR beta chain came from a study of regulatory T cells in long-lasting Graves disease. General observations from the study: The TCR repertoire of persistent Graves' patients was less diverse than that of newly diagnosed ones. Favored usage of TRBV28, TRBJ1-2 and TRBJ2-5 was recorded in persistent disease.

The V segment lost 7 bases and the J segment 1 base; nucleotides outside the gene matches: 15. The CDR3 covers 17 residues. The germline CDR1 and CDR2 sequences are MNHNS and SASEGT. Sequencing libraries for TCR beta were prepared with iRepertoire HTBI primers and Arm-PCR of CDR3 regions. A single record per CDR3 protein comes from TCRdb applying MiXCR to the multiplex PCR reads. This sample yields 300,000 to 500,000 distinct CDR3 sequences, of which around 21% are seen a single time; less than 25% belongs to the top ten. Time point described: persistent/refractory GD, antithyroid drugs over 5 years with positive TRAb. The TCR library used RNA extracted from PBMCs. This clonotype has at least ten counts. Antigen unknown.

Sequenced here: peripheral blood mononuclear cells (PBMCs), sampled when the disease was refractory, from a patient treated with antithyroid drugs. The sequence derives from a female donor with Graves disease. The chain combines TRBV6-1 with TRBJ2-7; 8 nucleotides align to TRBD2. CDR3 sequence (DNA): TGTGCCAGCATGGATCTGTTGGGACTAGGATCGTCCTACGAGCAGTACTTC. Protein: CASMDLLGLGSSYEQYF.